These 29 T cell receptor beta chains came from one sample sequenced in a study of OX40 agonist ivuxolimab in advanced cancers. Clones were sequenced by immunoSEQ multiplex PCR, and TCRdb holds only the in-frame ones, with some missing. The sample has around 18,000 clones, more than 75% seen once; the top ten hold roughly a third. Source: CD4+ or CD8+ T cells sorted from blood, taken in a trial of the OX40 agonist ivuxolimab. The receptors derive from an adult with an advanced solid tumor such as melanoma, head and neck, liver or kidney cancer.

V usage is TRBV13 and J usage is TRBJ2-1, with D unresolved. The CDR3 length is 12 residues. Per germline, CDR1 PRHDT and CDR2 FYEKMQ (reference sequence). V lost 3 bases to trimming and J lost 7 bases, with 7 bases between them. The CDR3 bases are TGTGCCAGCAGCTTTGCCCGAAATGAGCAGTTCTTC. This codes for CASSFARNEQFF.

The V and J genes are TRBV6-6 and TRBJ1-1, with D possibly being TRBD1 (5 bases). Per the germline V gene, CDR1 is MNHNY and CDR2 is SVGAGI (reference sequence). The length of the CDR3 is 14 residues. V was trimmed by 4 bases and J by 3 bases, leaving 12 bases between them. CDR3 DNA sequence: TGTGCCAGCAGTTCTCAGGGATCGGACACTGAAGCTTTCTTT. Translation gives CASSSQGSDTEAFF.

This rearrangement joins TRBV5-1 to TRBJ2-7; D ambiguous. This CDR3 region has 15 residues. CDR1 SGHRS and CDR2 YFSETQ come from the germline V gene. V lost 0 bases to trimming and J lost 4 bases, with 14 bases between them. The CDR3 spells CASSLDRSNRYEQYF. In DNA, the CDR3 is TGCGCCAGCAGCTTGGACCGGAGCAATCGGTACGAGCAGTACTTC.

The chain joins TRBV7-3 to TRBJ1-1; D perhaps matches TRBD1 (6 bases). V lost 3 bases to trimming and J lost 3 bases, with 14 bases between them. CDR3 length equals 15 residues. Germline-derived CDR1 and CDR2 are SGHTA and FQGTGA. CDR3 bases: TGTGCCAGCAGCTTGGGGGGCGGATGGGACACTGAAGCTTTCTTT. It specifies CASSLGGGWDTEAFF.

V and J are TRBV4-3 and TRBJ1-2; TRBD1 is a possible D gene (5 bases). CDR3 length equals 13 residues. Trimming pared 5 bases from V and 2 bases from J, leaving 9 bases between. CDR1 is LGHNA, CDR2 YSLEER, per germline. The CDR3 nucleotides read TGCGCCAGCAGCTCGACAGCCAACTATGGCTACACCTTC. Translation: CASSSTANYGYTF.

The rearrangement joins TRBV28 to TRBJ2-7, with no clear D. In germline, CDR1 is MDHEN, CDR2 SYDVKM. Trimming removed 1 base from V and 2 bases from J, with 9 bases in between. The CDR3 has 14 residues. The CDR3 DNA is TGTGCCAGCAGTTTATCCCCAACCCCCTACGAGCAGTACTTC. It encodes CASSLSPTPYEQYF.

This rearrangement joins TRBV27 to TRBJ1-1; unclear D gene. CDR1 and CDR2 (germline): MNHEY, SMNVEV (reference sequence). The length of the CDR3 is 14 residues. Trimming stripped 1 base from V and 0 bases from J, with 6 bases between. CDR3 DNA: TGTGCCAGCAGTTTATTGGGTTTGAACACTGAAGCTTTCTTT. It specifies CASSLLGLNTEAFF.

The chain uses TRBV4-1 and TRBJ2-1, with D perhaps matching TRBD2 (5 bases). V was cut by 0 bases and J by 5 bases, with 17 bases left in between. The CDR3 totals 17 residues. Germline CDR1 and CDR2: MGHRA and YSYEKL. CDR3 residues: CASSQEPPGRVNNEQFF. The CDR3 coding sequence is TGCGCCAGCAGCCAAGAACCCCCGGGAAGGGTAAACAATGAGCAGTTCTTC.

The CDR3 bases are TGTGCCAGCAGCCAAGATCTTGGTGGTAACTCCTACGAGCAGTACTTC. As protein: CASSQDLGGNSYEQYF. The chain couples TRBV4-2 to TRBJ2-7, with no clear D. This CDR3 has 16 residues. Germline CDR1 reads LGHNA; CDR2 reads YNFKEQ. Trimming stripped 0 bases from V and 0 bases from J, with 12 bases between.

V is TRBV5-4 and J is TRBJ2-1, with 12 positions matching TRBD2. Unmatched junction bases numbered 11, after V lost 4 bases and J lost 6 bases. Germline CDR1 reads SGHNT; CDR2 reads YYREEE (reference sequence). There are 17 residues in the CDR3. The CDR3 DNA is TGTGCCAGCAGCGAACCGACTAGCGGGAGCGGGGGCAATGAGCAGTTCTTC. Residues: CASSEPTSGSGGNEQFF.

The chain links TRBV9 to TRBJ2-7; the match to TRBD2 covers 14 bases. From germline, CDR1 is SGDLS and CDR2 YYNGEE. The V segment lost 4 bases and the J segment 7 bases; nucleotides outside the gene matches: 4. CDR3 length: 14 amino acids. The CDR3 here is CASSPTSGRVEQYF. The CDR3 nucleotides read TGTGCCAGCAGCCCGACTAGCGGGAGGGTTGAGCAGTACTTC.

This clone was picked up a small number of times. The V and J genes are TRBV6-5 and TRBJ1-3; a possible D gene is TRBD1 (5 bases). The germline gives CDR1 MNHEY, CDR2 SVGAGI. V lost 6 bases to trimming and J lost 7 bases, with 13 bases between them. The CDR3 sequence is 13 residues long. The CDR3 reads CASRTGVRNTIYF. The CDR3 region has the DNA TGTGCCAGCAGGACGGGGGTCCGTAACACCATATATTTT.

The chain joins TRBV19 to TRBJ1-5; no reliable D call. Germline V gene lookup returns CDR1 LNHDA and CDR2 SQIVND (reference sequence). Between the trimmed V and J ends, which lost 2 bases and 3 bases, there was a span of 20 bases. The CDR3 spans 18 residues. The CDR3 spells CASSIRDTGSLYNQPQHF. CDR3 coding DNA: TGTGCCAGTAGTATACGAGACACGGGATCTCTTTACAATCAGCCCCAGCATTTT.

V gene TRBV5-1 combines with J gene TRBJ2-1; D is uncertain. The V gene lost 4 bases and the J gene lost 5 bases, with 7 bases spanning the gap. The CDR3 runs 12 residues. CDR1 SGHRS and CDR2 YFSETQ come from the germline V gene. CDR3 in DNA: TGCGCCAGCAGCCTGAGAAACAATGAGCAGTTCTTC. Its translation is CASSLRNNEQFF.

Sample share makes this clone medium-sized. The DNA of the CDR3 is TGTGCCAGCAGCGAGGGACTAGCGGGAGATACGCAGTATTTT. It translates to CASSEGLAGDTQYF. The genes are TRBV9 and TRBJ2-3, with TRBD2 identical over 12 bases. J gave up 5 bases and V 3 bases, and 1 base lay outside the gene matches. CDR3 size: 14 residues. Germline CDR1 and CDR2: SGDLS and YYNGEE.

The gene calls are TRBV28 and TRBJ2-1; 9 bases agree with TRBD2. CDR3 length: 14 amino acids. Trimming took 6 bases from V and 7 from J; bases not matched to a gene: 7. Per germline, CDR1 MDHEN and CDR2 SYDVKM. The CDR3 spells CASSRREGLNEQFF. DNA for the CDR3: TGTGCCAGCAGCCGGCGGGAGGGCCTGAATGAGCAGTTCTTC.

The rearrangement links TRBV7-9 to TRBJ2-3; 10 bases align to TRBD2. CDR1 SEHNR and CDR2 FQNEAQ come from the germline V gene (reference sequence). The trim removed 0 bases at V and 7 bases at J, leaving 7 bases unmatched. The CDR3 loop spans 16 amino acids. In nucleotides, the CDR3 is TGTGCCAGCAGCTTAGCCCTAGCGGGAGTCATACATACGCAGTATTTT. Translating gives CASSLALAGVIHTQYF.

CDR3 residues: CASSQGNEQFF. CDR3 bases: TGTGCCAGCAGCCAGGGCAATGAGCAGTTCTTC. The chain recombines TRBV11-3 with TRBJ2-1; perhaps TRBD1 as D (5 bases). Germline CDR1 is SGHNT and CDR2 is YENEEA. The CDR3 loop spans 11 amino acids. The ends were cut back, 5 bases at V and 6 bases at J, with 5 bases in the middle.

The chain is built from TRBV4-3 and TRBJ1-1, with a weak D call TRBD1 (5 bases). V lost 3 bases to trimming and J lost 3 bases, with 14 bases between them. Germline CDR1 reads LGHNA; CDR2 reads YSLEER. The CDR3 length is 15 residues. The CDR3 spells CASSQDNGADTEAFF. The CDR3 DNA sequence: TGCGCCAGCAGCCAGGACAATGGGGCGGACACTGAAGCTTTCTTT.

This chain joins TRBV5-4 and TRBJ2-1; 11 positions match TRBD2. V lost 6 bases, J lost 4 bases, and 6 bases stayed unmatched. This CDR3 has 15 residues. Germline lookup yields CDR1 SGHNT and CDR2 YYREEE (reference sequence). CDR3 bases: TGTGCCAGCACCCCCGGGACTAGCGGTTACAATGAGCAGTTCTTC. Its protein product is CASTPGTSGYNEQFF.

This chain connects TRBV19 to TRBJ2-7; D is unclear. V lost 1 base and J lost 5, with 9 bases in between. The CDR3 is made up of 13 amino acids. From germline, CDR1 is LNHDA and CDR2 SQIVND (reference sequence). In DNA form, the CDR3 reads TGTGCCAGTAGTATAGGGAGCAGCCACGAGCAGTACTTC. Its translation is CASSIGSSHEQYF.

Written as DNA, the CDR3 is TGTGCCAGCAGTTTAGTAGCGGGTGACGAGCAGTACTTC. Protein product: CASSLVAGDEQYF. The chain has TRBV28 and TRBJ2-7; 7 bases are a match to TRBD2. Trimming took 2 bases from V and 5 from J; bases not matched to a gene: 3. Germline CDR1 is MDHEN and CDR2 is SYDVKM. CDR3 length: 13 amino acids.

The chain employs TRBV9 and TRBJ2-3; D is uncertain. The germline CDR1 and CDR2 sequences are SGDLS and YYNGEE. There are 13 residues in the CDR3. V was trimmed by 3 bases and J by 4 bases, leaving 9 bases between them. The CDR3: CASSAQPPDTQYF. The DNA of the CDR3 is TGTGCCAGCAGCGCCCAGCCCCCAGATACGCAGTATTTT.

This clone was detected only once. The chain joins TRBV7-9 to TRBJ1-2; 8 bases align to TRBD1. V lost 4 bases, J lost 6 bases, and 1 base stayed unmatched. Germline-derived CDR1 and CDR2 are SEHNR and FQNEAQ (reference sequence). CDR3 length equals 12 residues. In DNA form, the CDR3 reads TGTGCCAGCAGCTGGGGACAGGATGGCTACACCTTC. Amino acids: CASSWGQDGYTF.

This rearrangement joins TRBV5-4 to TRBJ2-2, with D possibly matching TRBD1 (6 bases). Trimming stripped 1 base from V and 4 bases from J, with 8 bases between. Germline-derived CDR1 and CDR2 are SGHNT and YYREEE (reference sequence). The CDR3 sequence is 14 residues long. This CDR3 reads CASSLLGGTGELFF. The CDR3 DNA follows: TGTGCCAGCAGCTTGTTAGGGGGCACCGGGGAGCTGTTTTTT. The whole variable domain, filled in from reference TRBV5-4 and TRBJ2-2, reads ETGVTQSPTHLIKTRGQQVTLRCSSQSGHNTVSWYQQALGQGPQFIFQYYREEENGRGNFPPRFSGLQFPNYSSELNVNALELDDSALYLCASSLLGGTGELFFGEGSRLTVL.

This rearrangement joins TRBV19 to TRBJ1-1, with 9 bases fitting TRBD1. Germline V gene data show CDR1 as LNHDA and CDR2 as SQIVND (reference sequence). The CDR3 contains 16 residues. J was trimmed by 6 bases and V by 10 bases; bases with no gene match: 18. CDR3 bases: TGTGCCACCAATCCGGGACAGGGATTTAAGTTTGCTGAAGCTTTCTTT. Translation gives CATNPGQGFKFAEAFF.

The rearrangement uses TRBV13 and TRBJ1-1, with 7 bases lining up with TRBD1. CDR1 is PRHDT, CDR2 FYEKMQ, per germline (reference sequence). This CDR3 is 14 amino acids long. Trimming took 1 base from V and 4 from J; bases not matched to a gene: 3. The CDR3: CASSLESGGTEAFF. In DNA, the CDR3 is TGTGCCAGCAGCTTAGAATCAGGGGGCACTGAAGCTTTCTTT.

In DNA form, the CDR3 reads TGTGCCAGCAGCTTAGTTCACCGATCCTACGAGCAGTACTTC. It translates to CASSLVHRSYEQYF. This sequence joins TRBV11-1 and TRBJ2-7, with D hard to call. V was shortened by 1 base and J by 1 base, with 8 bases between the two germline ends. Germline V gene data show CDR1 as SGHAT and CDR2 as FQDESV (reference sequence). The CDR3 is 14 amino acids.

The chain couples TRBV2 to TRBJ2-1; 9 nucleotides align to TRBD2. The germline CDR1 and CDR2 sequences are SNHLY and FYNNEI. The CDR3 has 17 amino acids. The junction had 7 bases not matched to a gene; V was cut back by 4 bases and J by 0 bases. This chain's CDR3 is CASSAGGSGSSYNEQFF. CDR3 DNA sequence: TGTGCCAGCAGTGCGGGGGGTAGCGGGAGCTCCTACAATGAGCAGTTCTTC.